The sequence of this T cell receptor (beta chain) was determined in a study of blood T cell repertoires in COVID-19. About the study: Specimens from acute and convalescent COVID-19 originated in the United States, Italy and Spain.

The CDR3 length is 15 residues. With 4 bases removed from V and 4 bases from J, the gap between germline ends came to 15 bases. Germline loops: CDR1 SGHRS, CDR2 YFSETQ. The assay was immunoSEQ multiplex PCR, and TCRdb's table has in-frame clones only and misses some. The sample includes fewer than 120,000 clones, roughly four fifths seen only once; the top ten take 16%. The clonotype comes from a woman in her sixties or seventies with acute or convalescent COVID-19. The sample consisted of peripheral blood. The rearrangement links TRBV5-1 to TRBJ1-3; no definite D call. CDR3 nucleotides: TGCGCCAGCAGCCCCGAACGGGGATCCGGAAACACCATATATTTT. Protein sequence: CASSPERGSGNTIYF.